These T cell receptor beta chains were read from a single sample in a study of shared clonotypes between healthy human individuals. Profiling relied on immunoSEQ multiplex PCR, and the TCRdb table lists in-frame clones only, not all of them. The sample yields about 690,000 clones, roughly 87% seen once. Input material: memory CD8+ T cells from PBMCs. These receptors were taken from a man younger than 30 in good health. Some clones in this sample may be carry-over from other donors' samples. The CDR3 runs from the conserved cysteine through the conserved F or W. The D gene is left open where the match is weak. Clone size is stated in some rows and not others, as once, few, many or a class when expanded.

v_call,d_call,j_call,clone_size,cdr3_aa,cdr3_nt
TRBV19,TRBD1,TRBJ1-1,.,CASLGGTGDFVLTEAFF,TGTGCCTCCCTTGGGGGGACAGGGGATTTTGTTCTCACTGAAGCTTTCTTT
TRBV7-9,TRBD2,TRBJ2-7,.,CASSWEREGPLKQYF,TGTGCCAGCAGCTGGGAGCGGGAGGGACCCCTAAAGCAGTACTTC
TRBV11-1,.,TRBJ1-2,once,CASSLTADSFNYGYTF,TGTGCCAGCAGCCTGACTGCAGACAGTTTTAACTATGGCTACACCTTC
TRBV10-1,.,TRBJ2-7,.,CASRGGQDRGGEQYF,TGCGCCAGCAGGGGGGGACAGGACCGCGGGGGCGAGCAGTACTTC
TRBV27,.,TRBJ1-1,.,CASSLRQLGTEAFF,TGTGCCAGCAGTTTAAGGCAGCTCGGCACTGAAGCTTTCTTT
TRBV7-8,TRBD2,TRBJ2-3,.,CASSLDAGARTDTQYF,TGTGCCAGCAGCTTAGATGCGGGAGCCCGCACAGATACGCAGTATTTT
TRBV7-9,.,TRBJ2-2,.,CASSPTNTGELFF,TGTGCCAGCAGCCCCACTAACACCGGGGAGCTGTTTTTT
TRBV28,.,TRBJ2-1,.,CASSSPRDTIYNEQFF,TGTGCCAGCAGCTCCCCTCGGGACACAATCTACAATGAGCAGTTCTTC
TRBV4-1,.,TRBJ2-2,.,CASSQGAAGELFF,TGCGCCAGCAGCCAGGGGGCGGCCGGGGAGCTGTTTTTT
TRBV7-8,.,TRBJ1-2,.,CASRPRTSNYGYTF,TGTGCCAGCAGACCCCGGACTTCTAACTATGGCTACACCTTC
TRBV5-1,.,TRBJ1-1,.,CASSLAQGRNTEAFF,TGCGCCAGCAGCTTGGCGCAGGGGAGGAACACTGAAGCTTTCTTT
TRBV7-9,TRBD1,TRBJ2-7,.,CASSLPIGQGLHEQYF,TGTGCCAGCAGCTTACCAATTGGACAGGGTCTTCACGAGCAGTACTTC
TRBV6-5,TRBD2,TRBJ2-1,.,CASTPLAGDSDEQFF,TGTGCCAGCACACCCCTAGCGGGTGATTCGGATGAGCAGTTCTTC
TRBV9,.,TRBJ1-3,few,CASSVLGPGNTIYF,TGTGCCAGCAGCGTATTGGGACCTGGAAACACCATATATTTT
TRBV6-6,TRBD1,TRBJ1-1,.,CASSRGDRGTEAFF,TGTGCCAGCAGTCGAGGGGACAGGGGTACTGAAGCTTTCTTT
TRBV14,TRBD1,TRBJ1-2,.,CASSQTRTGVYGYTF,TGTGCCAGCAGCCAAACTAGGACAGGGGTCTATGGCTACACCTTC
TRBV6-5,TRBD1,TRBJ2-3,.,CASRRFRDREDTQYF,TGTGCCAGCAGACGATTCCGGGACAGGGAGGATACGCAGTATTTT
TRBV7-8,.,TRBJ2-2,once,CASSPNTNTGELFF,TGTGCCAGCAGCCCTAACACGAACACCGGGGAGCTGTTTTTT
TRBV9,.,TRBJ2-7,once,CASSVSGTGAYEQYF,TGTGCCAGCAGCGTAAGCGGGACAGGAGCATACGAGCAGTACTTC
TRBV4-1,.,TRBJ2-1,.,CASSQGISYNEQFF,TGCGCCAGCAGCCAAGGGATTTCATACAATGAGCAGTTCTTC
TRBV19,.,TRBJ1-4,many,CASSPRGGQGEKLFF,TGTGCCAGTAGTCCCCGGGGAGGCCAAGGAGAAAAACTGTTTTTT
TRBV5-1,.,TRBJ1-1,.,CASSLILRGQNTEAFF,TGCGCCAGCAGCTTGATCCTTAGAGGACAGAACACTGAAGCTTTCTTT
TRBV29-1,.,TRBJ1-2,.,CSVEQPITNYGYTF,TGCAGCGTTGAGCAGCCAATAACAAACTATGGCTACACCTTC
TRBV6-6,.,TRBJ1-6,.,CASSYGGENSPLHF,TGTGCCAGCAGTTATGGGGGAGAGAATTCACCCCTCCACTTT
TRBV27,TRBD2,TRBJ2-3,.,CASTPTGTSGFRTQYF,TGTGCCAGCACGCCAACCGGGACTAGCGGTTTCAGGACGCAGTATTTT
TRBV10-2,.,TRBJ2-1,.,CASSRGAASYNEQFF,TGCGCCAGCAGTAGGGGGGCAGCCTCCTACAATGAGCAGTTCTTC
TRBV7-9,.,TRBJ2-1,.,CASSQSRRGNEQFF,TGTGCCAGCAGCCAGAGTAGGCGGGGAAATGAGCAGTTCTTC
TRBV7-9,.,TRBJ1-2,.,CASSPTDDQGRGYGYTF,TGTGCCAGCAGTCCTACAGACGATCAGGGGCGGGGCTATGGCTACACCTTC
TRBV15,TRBD2,TRBJ2-1,.,CATSSYGSGRALNEQFF,TGTGCCACCAGCAGTTATGGGAGCGGGAGGGCCCTCAATGAGCAGTTCTTC
TRBV6-1,.,TRBJ2-7,.,CASSEAGERTYEQYF,TGTGCCAGCAGTGAAGCGGGCGAGCGGACCTACGAGCAGTACTTC
TRBV19,TRBD2,TRBJ2-7,.,CASRPGLALGEQYF,TGTGCCAGTAGGCCGGGACTAGCGTTGGGCGAGCAGTACTTC
TRBV27,.,TRBJ2-5,.,CASSLSGAWRETQYF,TGTGCCAGCAGTTTATCGGGAGCCTGGAGGGAGACCCAGTACTTC
TRBV27,TRBD1,TRBJ1-2,.,CASRAGTGALFSGYTF,TGTGCCAGCAGGGCCGGGACAGGGGCCCTCTTCAGTGGCTACACCTTC
TRBV6-1,TRBD2,TRBJ2-7,.,CASSETWTSGSYEQYF,TGTGCCAGCAGTGAAACATGGACTAGCGGGAGCTACGAGCAGTACTTC
TRBV11-1,.,TRBJ2-1,.,CASSFSPFGEQFF,TGTGCCAGCAGCTTCAGCCCGTTCGGGGAGCAGTTCTTC
TRBV25-1,.,TRBJ2-7,.,CASSAPPGEQYF,TGTGCCAGCAGTGCCCCCCCCGGTGAGCAGTACTTC
TRBV5-4,.,TRBJ2-3,.,CASSPLAGWGTDTQYF,TGTGCCAGCTCCCCCCTGGCGGGGTGGGGCACAGATACGCAGTATTTT
TRBV7-3,.,TRBJ1-1,.,CASSPDQNTEAFF,TGTGCCAGCAGCCCTGATCAGAACACTGAAGCTTTCTTT
TRBV7-9,.,TRBJ2-5,.,CASSLGGEEIEETQYF,TGTGCCAGCAGCTTAGGTGGCGAGGAAATTGAAGAGACCCAGTACTTC
TRBV6-1,.,TRBJ1-1,.,CAVTGTLRMNTEAFF,TGTGCCGTGACCGGGACTCTCCGTATGAACACTGAAGCTTTCTTT
TRBV7-3,.,TRBJ2-4,.,CASTPPVSKNIQYF,TGTGCCAGCACCCCGCCCGTTTCCAAAAACATTCAGTACTTC
TRBV10-3,.,TRBJ2-7,.,CAISDRLKVYEQYF,TGTGCCATCAGTGACCGACTCAAGGTCTACGAGCAGTACTTC
TRBV30,.,TRBJ2-7,.,CAWSTLSLNEQYF,TGTGCCTGGAGTACCCTCTCGTTAAACGAGCAGTACTTC
TRBV7-7,.,TRBJ2-1,.,CASSLILDGDGPTNEQFF,TGTGCCAGCAGCTTAATATTAGATGGGGACGGGCCTACTAATGAGCAGTTCTTC
TRBV30,.,TRBJ2-7,.,CAWSAKGPEQYF,TGTGCCTGGAGTGCCAAGGGTCCCGAGCAGTACTTC
TRBV5-4,.,TRBJ1-1,few,CASSSRTSAFF,TGTGCCAGCAGCTCGAGAACATCGGCTTTCTTT
TRBV19,.,TRBJ1-2,.,CATRTPYFNYGYTF,TGTGCCACCAGGACACCGTACTTCAACTATGGCTACACCTTC
TRBV4-3,.,TRBJ1-2,.,CASSQDQGSGWNDGYTF,TGCGCCAGCAGCCAAGATCAGGGGTCAGGGTGGAACGATGGCTACACCTTC
TRBV27,.,TRBJ2-3,.,CASSFQTGFDTQYF,TGTGCCAGCAGTTTCCAAACAGGGTTCGATACGCAGTATTTT
TRBV27,.,TRBJ2-5,.,CASSLGGTQYF,TGTGCCAGCAGTTTAGGGGGGACCCAGTACTTC